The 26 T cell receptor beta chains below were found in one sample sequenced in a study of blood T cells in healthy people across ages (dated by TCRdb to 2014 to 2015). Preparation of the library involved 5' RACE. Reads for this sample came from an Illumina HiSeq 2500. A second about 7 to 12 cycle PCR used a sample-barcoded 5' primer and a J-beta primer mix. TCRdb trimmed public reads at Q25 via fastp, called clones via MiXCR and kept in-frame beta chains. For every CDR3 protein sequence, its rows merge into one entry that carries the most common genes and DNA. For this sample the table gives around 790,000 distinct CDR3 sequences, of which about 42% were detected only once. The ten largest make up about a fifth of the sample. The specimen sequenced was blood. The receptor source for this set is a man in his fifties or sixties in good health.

The CDR3 DNA follows: TGCAGTGCTAAAGCTTCTAGGGTTAATCAGCCCCAGCATTTT. It is translated as CSAKASRVNQPQHF. The chain carries TRBV20-1 and TRBJ1-5; D is unresolved. The CDR3 extends over 14 amino acids. Germline-derived CDR1 and CDR2 are DFQATT and SNEGSKA (reference sequence). The V end was cut by 4 bases, the J end by 4 bases, with 14 bases between.

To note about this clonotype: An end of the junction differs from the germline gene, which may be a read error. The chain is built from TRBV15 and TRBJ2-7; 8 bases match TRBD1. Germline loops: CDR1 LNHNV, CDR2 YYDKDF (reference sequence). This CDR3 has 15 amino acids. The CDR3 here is CTTSPLGDRYREQYF. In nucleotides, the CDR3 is TGTACCACCAGCCCCCTCGGGGACAGGTATCGCGAGCAGTACTTC.

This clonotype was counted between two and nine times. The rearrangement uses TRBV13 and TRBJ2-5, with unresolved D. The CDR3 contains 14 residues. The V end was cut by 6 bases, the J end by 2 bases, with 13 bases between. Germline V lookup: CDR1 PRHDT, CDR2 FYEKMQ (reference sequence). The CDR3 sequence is CASRPLGVQETQYF. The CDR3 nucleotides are TGTGCCAGCAGACCTCTTGGGGTACAAGAGACCCAGTACTTC.

CDR3 amino acids: CASRRAGTDTQYF. As DNA, the CDR3 is TGTGCCAGCCGACGAGCGGGCACAGATACGCAGTATTTT. The chain joins TRBV7-2 to TRBJ2-3, with D perhaps matching TRBD2 (5 bases). Germline CDR1 SGHTA, CDR2 FQGNSA. The CDR3 is 13 residues long. V was trimmed by 8 bases and J by 1 base, leaving 10 bases between them. Full variable domain (rest looked up from reference TRBV7-2 and TRBJ2-3): GAGVSQSPSNKVTEKGKDVELRCDPISGHTALYWYRQSLGQGLEFLIYFQGNSAPDKSGLPSDRFSAERTGGSVSTLTIQRTQQEDSAVYLCASRRAGTDTQYFGPGTRLTVL.

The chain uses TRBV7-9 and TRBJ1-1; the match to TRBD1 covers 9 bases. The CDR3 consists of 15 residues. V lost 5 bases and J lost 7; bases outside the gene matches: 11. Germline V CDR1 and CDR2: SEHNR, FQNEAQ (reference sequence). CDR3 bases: TGTGCCAGCAGCCCTCTGACAGGGGGGGGTAATGAAGCTTTCTTT. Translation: CASSPLTGGGNEAFF.

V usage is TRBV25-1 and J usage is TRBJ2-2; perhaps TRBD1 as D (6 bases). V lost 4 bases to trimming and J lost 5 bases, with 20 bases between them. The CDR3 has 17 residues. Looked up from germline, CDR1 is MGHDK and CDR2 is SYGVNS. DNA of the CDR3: TGTGCCAGCAGTGGACAGGTGGCGAAGGGGTTGACCGGGGAGCTGTTTTTT. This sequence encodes CASSGQVAKGLTGELFF. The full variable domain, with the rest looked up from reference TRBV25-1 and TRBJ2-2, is EADIYQTPRYLVIGTGKKITLECSQTMGHDKMYWYQQDPGMELHLIHYSYGVNSTEKGDLSSESTVSRIRTEHFPLTLESARPSHTSQYLCASSGQVAKGLTGELFFGEGSRLTVL.

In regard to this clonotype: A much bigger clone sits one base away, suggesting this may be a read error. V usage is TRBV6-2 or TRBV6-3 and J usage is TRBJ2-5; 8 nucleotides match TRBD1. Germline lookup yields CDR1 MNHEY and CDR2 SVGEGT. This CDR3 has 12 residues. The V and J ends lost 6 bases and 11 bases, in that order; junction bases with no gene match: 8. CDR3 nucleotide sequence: TGTGCCAGCAGGACAGGGGCAGGTGAGCAGTACTTC. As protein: CASRTGAGEQYF.

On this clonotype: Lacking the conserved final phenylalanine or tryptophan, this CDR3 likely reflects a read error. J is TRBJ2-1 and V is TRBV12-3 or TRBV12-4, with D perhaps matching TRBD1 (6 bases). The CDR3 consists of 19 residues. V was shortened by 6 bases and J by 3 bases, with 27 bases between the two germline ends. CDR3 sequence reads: CASSWPMGPGQRNYNEQFL. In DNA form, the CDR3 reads TGTGCCAGCAGCTGGCCTATGGGTCCTGGACAGCGAAACTACAATGAGCAGTTCTTA.

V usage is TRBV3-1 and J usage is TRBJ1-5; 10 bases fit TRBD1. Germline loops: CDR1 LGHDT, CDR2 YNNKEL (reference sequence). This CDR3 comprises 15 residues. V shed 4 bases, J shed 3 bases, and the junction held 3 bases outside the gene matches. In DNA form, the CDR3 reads TGTGCCAGCAGCCGGGGGACAGGGGACAATCAGCCCCAGCATTTT. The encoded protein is CASSRGTGDNQPQHF.

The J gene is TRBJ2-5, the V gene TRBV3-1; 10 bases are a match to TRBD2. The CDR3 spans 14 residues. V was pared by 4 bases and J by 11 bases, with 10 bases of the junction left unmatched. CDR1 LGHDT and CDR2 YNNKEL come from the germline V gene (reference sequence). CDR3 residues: CASSRSGGGNEQYF. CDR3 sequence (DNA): TGTGCCAGCAGCCGAAGCGGGGGGGGGAATGAGCAGTACTTC.

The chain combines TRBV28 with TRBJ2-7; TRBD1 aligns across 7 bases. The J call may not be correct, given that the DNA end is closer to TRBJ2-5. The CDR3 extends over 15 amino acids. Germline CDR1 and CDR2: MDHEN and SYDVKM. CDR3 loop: CASRPPVGTEETQYF. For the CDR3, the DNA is TGTGCCAGCAGGCCTCCTGTAGGGACAGAAGAGACCCAGTACTTC.

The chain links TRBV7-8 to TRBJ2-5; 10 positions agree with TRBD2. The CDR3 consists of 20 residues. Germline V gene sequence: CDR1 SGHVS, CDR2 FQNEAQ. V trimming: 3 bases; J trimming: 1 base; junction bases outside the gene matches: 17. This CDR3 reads CASSLTGLAALTGIQETQYF. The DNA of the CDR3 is TGTGCCAGCAGCTTGACCGGACTAGCGGCCCTAACAGGGATCCAAGAGACCCAGTACTTC. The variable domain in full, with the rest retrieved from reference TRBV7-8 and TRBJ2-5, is GAGVSQSPRYKVAKRGQDVALRCDPISGHVSLFWYQQALGQGPEFLTYFQNEAQLDKSGLPSDRFFAERPEGSVSTLKIQRTQQEDSAVYLCASSLTGLAALTGIQETQYFGPGTRLLVL.

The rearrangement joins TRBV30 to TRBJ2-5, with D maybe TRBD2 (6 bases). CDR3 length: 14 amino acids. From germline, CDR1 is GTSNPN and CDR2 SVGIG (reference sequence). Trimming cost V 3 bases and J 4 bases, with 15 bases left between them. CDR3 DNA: TGTGCCTGGAGCGCGAGACTAGGACGAGAGACCCAGTACTTC. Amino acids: CAWSARLGRETQYF.

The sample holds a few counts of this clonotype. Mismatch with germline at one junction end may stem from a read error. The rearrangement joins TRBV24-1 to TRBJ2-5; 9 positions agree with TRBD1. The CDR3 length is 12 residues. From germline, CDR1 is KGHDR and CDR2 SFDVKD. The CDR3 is CATGDRGETQYF. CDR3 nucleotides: TGTGCCACCGGTGACAGGGGGGAGACCCAGTACTTC.

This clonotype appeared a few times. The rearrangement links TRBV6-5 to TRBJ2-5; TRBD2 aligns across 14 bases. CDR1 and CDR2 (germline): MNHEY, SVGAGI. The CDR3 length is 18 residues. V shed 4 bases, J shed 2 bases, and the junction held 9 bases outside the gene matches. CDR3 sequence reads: CASSWSGLAGANQETQYF. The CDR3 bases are TGTGCCAGCAGTTGGTCGGGACTAGCGGGGGCCAATCAAGAGACCCAGTACTTC.

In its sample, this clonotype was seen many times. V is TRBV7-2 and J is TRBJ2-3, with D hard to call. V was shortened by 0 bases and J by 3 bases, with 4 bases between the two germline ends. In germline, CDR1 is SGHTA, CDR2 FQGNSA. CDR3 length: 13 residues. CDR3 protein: CASSLAITDTQYF. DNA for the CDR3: TGTGCCAGCAGCTTAGCCATAACAGATACGCAGTATTTT.

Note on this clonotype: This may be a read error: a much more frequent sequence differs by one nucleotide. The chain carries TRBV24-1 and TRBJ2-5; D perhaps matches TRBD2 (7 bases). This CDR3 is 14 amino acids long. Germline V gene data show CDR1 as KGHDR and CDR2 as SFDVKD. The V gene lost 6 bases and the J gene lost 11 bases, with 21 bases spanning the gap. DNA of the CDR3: TGTGCCACCAGTCGTGGGGGGGCCGAAACTGAGCAGTACTTC. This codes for CATSRGGAETEQYF.

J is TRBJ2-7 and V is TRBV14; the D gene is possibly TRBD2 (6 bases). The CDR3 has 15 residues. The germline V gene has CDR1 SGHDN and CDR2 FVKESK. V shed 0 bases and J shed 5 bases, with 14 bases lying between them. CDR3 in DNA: TGTGCCAGCAGCCAAGATGTGACTAGAGGTGACGAGCAGTACTTC. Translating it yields CASSQDVTRGDEQYF.

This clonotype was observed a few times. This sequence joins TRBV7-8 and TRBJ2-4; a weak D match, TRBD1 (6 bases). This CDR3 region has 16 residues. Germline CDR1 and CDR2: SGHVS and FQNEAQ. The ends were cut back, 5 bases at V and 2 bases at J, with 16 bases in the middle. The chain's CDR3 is CASSPGQRISKNIQYF. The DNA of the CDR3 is TGTGCCAGCAGCCCAGGACAGCGCATATCCAAAAACATTCAGTACTTC.

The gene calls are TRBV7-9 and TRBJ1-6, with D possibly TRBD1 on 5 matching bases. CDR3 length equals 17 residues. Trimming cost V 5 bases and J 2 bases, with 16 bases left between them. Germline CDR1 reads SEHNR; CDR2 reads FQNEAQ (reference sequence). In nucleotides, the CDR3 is TGTGCCAGCAGCCCCGGGGCAGGCAATCCCTATAATTCACCCCTCCACTTT. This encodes CASSPGAGNPYNSPLHF.

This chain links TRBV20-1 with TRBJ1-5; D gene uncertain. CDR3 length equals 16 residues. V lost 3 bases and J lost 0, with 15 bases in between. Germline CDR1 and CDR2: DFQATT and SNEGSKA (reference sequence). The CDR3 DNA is TGCAGTGCTAGTCCTCTGGGGAAGTCTAGCAATCAGCCCCAGCATTTT. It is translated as CSASPLGKSSNQPQHF.

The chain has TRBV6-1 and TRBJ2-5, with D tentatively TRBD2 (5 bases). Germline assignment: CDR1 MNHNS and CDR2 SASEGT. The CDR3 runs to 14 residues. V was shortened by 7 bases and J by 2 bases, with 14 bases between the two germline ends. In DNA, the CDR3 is TGTGCCAGCATCCGCGGGCCGTTACAAGAGACCCAGTACTTC. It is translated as CASIRGPLQETQYF.

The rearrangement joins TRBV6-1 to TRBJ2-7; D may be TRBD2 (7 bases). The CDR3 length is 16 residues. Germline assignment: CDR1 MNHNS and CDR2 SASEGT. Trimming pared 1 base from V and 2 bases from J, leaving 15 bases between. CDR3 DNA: TGTGCCAGCAGTGAAGGCGCGGCGGGGGCAACCTACGAGCAGTACTTC. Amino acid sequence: CASSEGAAGATYEQYF.

CDR3 DNA sequence: TGCAGTGCTAGAGATCATAGACAGCCATACGGGGGGTATCAAGAGACCCAGTACTTC. It codes for CSARDHRQPYGGYQETQYF. V gene TRBV20-1 combines with J gene TRBJ2-5, with TRBD2 matching 7 bases. Germline V gives CDR1 DFQATT, CDR2 SNEGSKA (reference sequence). The V segment lost 0 bases and the J segment 2 bases; nucleotides outside the gene matches: 18. The CDR3 covers 19 residues.

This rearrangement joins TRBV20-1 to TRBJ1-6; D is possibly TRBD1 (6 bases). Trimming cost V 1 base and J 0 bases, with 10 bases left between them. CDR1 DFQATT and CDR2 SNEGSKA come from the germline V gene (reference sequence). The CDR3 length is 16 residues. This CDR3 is CSARATGPSYNSPLHF. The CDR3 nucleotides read TGCAGTGCTAGAGCCACAGGGCCCTCCTATAATTCACCCCTCCACTTT.

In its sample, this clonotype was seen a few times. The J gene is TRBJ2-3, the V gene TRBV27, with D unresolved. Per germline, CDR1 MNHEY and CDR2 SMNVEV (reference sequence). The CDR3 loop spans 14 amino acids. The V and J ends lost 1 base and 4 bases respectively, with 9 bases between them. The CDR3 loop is CASSLYSPADTQYF. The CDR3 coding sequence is TGTGCCAGCAGTTTATATAGCCCCGCAGATACGCAGTATTTT.